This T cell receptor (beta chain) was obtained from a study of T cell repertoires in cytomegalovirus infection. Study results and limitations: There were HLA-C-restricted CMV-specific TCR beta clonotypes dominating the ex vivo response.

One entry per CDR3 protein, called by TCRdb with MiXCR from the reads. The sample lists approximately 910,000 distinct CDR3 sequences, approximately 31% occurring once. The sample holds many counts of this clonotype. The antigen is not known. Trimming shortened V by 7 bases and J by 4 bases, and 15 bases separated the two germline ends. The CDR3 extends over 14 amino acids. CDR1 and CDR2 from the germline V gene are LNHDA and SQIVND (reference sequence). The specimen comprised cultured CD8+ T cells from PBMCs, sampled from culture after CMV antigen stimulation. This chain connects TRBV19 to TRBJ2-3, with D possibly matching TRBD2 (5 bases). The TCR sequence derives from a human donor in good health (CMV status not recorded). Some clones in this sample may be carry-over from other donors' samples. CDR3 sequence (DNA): TGTGCCAGTATCGGGGTGGGTGTTTCAGATACGCAGTATTTT. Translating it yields CASIGVGVSDTQYF.